Sequencing of this T cell receptor beta chain was carried out in a study of cytomegalovirus exposure and HLA in healthy donors. Study-level findings and limits: Reportedly, fewer N-insertions than the roughly 700-donor mean appeared in an Asian-associated ancestry cluster in a later analysis. A classifier reportedly called cytomegalovirus status with high sensitivity and specificity. In terms of immune exposure information, only CMV serostatus was available.

This clone was counted between two and nine times. What it recognizes is unknown. In the PCR, 60 Vbeta and 13 Jbeta primers were used. The method was immunoSEQ multiplex PCR; TCRdb's version includes in-frame clones alone and lacks a portion of them. The sample gives roughly 150,000 clones, just over 75% of which show up once; roughly 1% is in the top ten. The sequence derives from a woman in her thirties or forties in good health and CMV-seronegative. The specimen sequenced was PBMCs.

The CDR3 spells CSVEWARGKEQYF. The DNA for the CDR3 is TGCAGCGTTGAATGGGCCAGGGGGAAAGAGCAGTACTTC. The chain joins TRBV29-1 to TRBJ2-7; TRBD1 matches 7 bases. V shed 2 bases and J 7 bases; nucleotides not matched to a gene: 8. The CDR3 is 13 residues long. The germline CDR1 and CDR2 sequences are SQVTM and ANQGSEA.